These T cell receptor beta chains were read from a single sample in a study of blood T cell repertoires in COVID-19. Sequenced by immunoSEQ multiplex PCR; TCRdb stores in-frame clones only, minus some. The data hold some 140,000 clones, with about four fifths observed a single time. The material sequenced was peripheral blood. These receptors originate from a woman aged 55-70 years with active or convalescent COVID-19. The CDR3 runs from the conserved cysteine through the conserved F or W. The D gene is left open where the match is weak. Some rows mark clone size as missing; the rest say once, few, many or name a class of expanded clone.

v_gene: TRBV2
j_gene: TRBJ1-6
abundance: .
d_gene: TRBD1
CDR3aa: CASTDRSSYNSPLHF
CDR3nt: TGTGCCAGCACGGACAGGAGCTCCTATAATTCACCCCTCCACTTT

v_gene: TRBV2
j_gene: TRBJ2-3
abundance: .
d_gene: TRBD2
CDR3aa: CASSLVGSGAPGDTQYF
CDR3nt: TGTGCCAGCAGCCTGGTGGGTAGCGGGGCCCCCGGGGATACGCAGTATTTT

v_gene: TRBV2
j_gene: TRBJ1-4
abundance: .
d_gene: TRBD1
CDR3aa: CASLRDREREKLFF
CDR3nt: TGTGCCAGCCTACGGGACAGGGAGAGGGAAAAACTGTTTTTT

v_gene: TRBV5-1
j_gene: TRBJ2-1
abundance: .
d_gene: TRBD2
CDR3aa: CASSWGVPSGMYNEQFF
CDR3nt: TGCGCCAGCAGTTGGGGGGTACCTAGCGGGATGTACAATGAGCAGTTCTTC

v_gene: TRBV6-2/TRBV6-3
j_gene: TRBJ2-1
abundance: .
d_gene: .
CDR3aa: CASSFDTYNEQFF
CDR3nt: TGTGCCAGCAGTTTCGACACCTACAATGAGCAGTTCTTC

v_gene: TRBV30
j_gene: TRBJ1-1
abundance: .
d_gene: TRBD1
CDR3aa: CAWGGQGAISAFF
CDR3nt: TGTGCCTGGGGCGGACAGGGGGCAATATCAGCTTTCTTT

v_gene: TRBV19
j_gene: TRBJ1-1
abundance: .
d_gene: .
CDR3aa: CASTDRGVGTEAFF
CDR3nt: TGTGCCAGTACCGACCGCGGGGTGGGCACTGAAGCTTTCTTT

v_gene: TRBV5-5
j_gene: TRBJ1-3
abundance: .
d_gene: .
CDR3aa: CASSPTPQGGRNTIYF
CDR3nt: TGTGCCAGCAGCCCGACACCTCAAGGGGGTAGAAACACCATATATTTT

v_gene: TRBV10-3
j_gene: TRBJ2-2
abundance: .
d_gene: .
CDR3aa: CAISESRGTGELFF
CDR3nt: TGTGCCATCAGTGAGTCAAGGGGTACCGGGGAGCTGTTTTTT

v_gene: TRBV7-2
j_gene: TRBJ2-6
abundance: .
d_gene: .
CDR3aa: CVSSPQWGRVSSGANVLTF
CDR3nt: TGTGTCAGCAGCCCTCAATGGGGCAGGGTGAGCTCTGGGGCCAACGTCCTGACTTTC

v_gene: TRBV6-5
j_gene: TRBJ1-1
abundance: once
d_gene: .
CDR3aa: CASRGGGTEAFF
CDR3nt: TGTGCCAGCAGGGGGGGAGGCACTGAAGCTTTCTTT

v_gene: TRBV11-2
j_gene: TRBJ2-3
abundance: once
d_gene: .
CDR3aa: CASSLRGAGGTDTQYF
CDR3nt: TGTGCCAGCAGCCTGAGGGGGGCGGGGGGCACAGATACGCAGTATTTT

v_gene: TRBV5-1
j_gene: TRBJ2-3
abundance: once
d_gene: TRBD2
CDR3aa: CASSFGRGTDTQYF
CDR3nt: TGCGCCAGCAGCTTCGGGAGGGGAACAGATACGCAGTATTTT

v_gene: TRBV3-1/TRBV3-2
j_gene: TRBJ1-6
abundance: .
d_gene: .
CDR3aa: CASSQLAGGITYNSPLHF
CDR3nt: TGTGCCAGCAGCCAACTAGCCGGCGGGATAACCTATAATTCACCCCTCCACTTT

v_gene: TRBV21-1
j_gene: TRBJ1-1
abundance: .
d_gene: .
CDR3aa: CASSSRQKLWTEAFF
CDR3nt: TGTGCCAGCAGCTCCCGACAGAAATTATGGACTGAAGCTTTCTTT

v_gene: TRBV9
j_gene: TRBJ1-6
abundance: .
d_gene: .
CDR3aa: CASSVDSRSTPLHF
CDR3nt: TGTGCCAGCAGCGTAGATTCTAGATCGACACCCCTCCACTTT

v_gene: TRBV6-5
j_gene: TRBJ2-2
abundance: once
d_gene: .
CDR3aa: CASSPSPRNTGELFF
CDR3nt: TGTGCCAGCAGTCCCTCCCCCAGGAACACCGGGGAGCTGTTTTTT

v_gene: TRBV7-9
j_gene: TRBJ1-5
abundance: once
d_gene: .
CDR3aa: CASSSSDAGKPQHF
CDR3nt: TGTGCCAGCAGCTCTAGCGACGCCGGAAAGCCCCAGCATTTT

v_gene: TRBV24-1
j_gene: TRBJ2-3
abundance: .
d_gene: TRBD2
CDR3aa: CATSDLWEGSSTDTQYF
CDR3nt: TGTGCCACCAGTGATTTGTGGGAGGGGTCTAGCACAGATACGCAGTATTTT

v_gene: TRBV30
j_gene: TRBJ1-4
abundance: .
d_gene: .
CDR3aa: CAWSLSEKLFF
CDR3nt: TGTGCCTGGAGTCTTTCTGAAAAACTGTTTTTT

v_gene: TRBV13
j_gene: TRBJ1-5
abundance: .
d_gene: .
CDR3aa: CASSLGQGNQPQHF
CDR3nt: TGTGCCAGCAGCTTAGGCCAGGGCAATCAGCCCCAGCATTTT

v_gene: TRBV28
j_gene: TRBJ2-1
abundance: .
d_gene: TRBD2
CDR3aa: CASSLLGLGGDEQFF
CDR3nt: TGTGCCAGCAGTTTATTAGGTTTGGGGGGGGATGAGCAGTTCTTC

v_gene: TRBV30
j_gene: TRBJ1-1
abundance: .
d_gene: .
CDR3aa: CAWIFGGFTEAFF
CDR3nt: TGTGCCTGGATTTTTGGAGGGTTCACTGAAGCTTTCTTT

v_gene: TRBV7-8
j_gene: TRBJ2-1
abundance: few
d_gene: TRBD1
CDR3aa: CASSLGQGVYNEQFF
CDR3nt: TGTGCCAGCAGCTTGGGTCAGGGGGTATACAATGAGCAGTTCTTC

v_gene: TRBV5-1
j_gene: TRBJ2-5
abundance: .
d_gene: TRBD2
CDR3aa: CASRAGETQYF
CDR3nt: TGCGCCAGCAGAGCGGGGGAGACCCAGTACTTC

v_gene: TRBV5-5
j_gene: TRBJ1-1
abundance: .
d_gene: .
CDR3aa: CASSRQSMNTEAFF
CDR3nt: TGTGCCAGCAGCCGACAGAGCATGAACACTGAAGCTTTCTTT

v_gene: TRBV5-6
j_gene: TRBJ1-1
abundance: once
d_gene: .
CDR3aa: CASSLDGHPNTEAFF
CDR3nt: TGTGCCAGCAGCTTGGACGGACACCCGAACACTGAAGCTTTCTTT

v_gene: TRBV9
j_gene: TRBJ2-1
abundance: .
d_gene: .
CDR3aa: CASSFRSSYNEQFF
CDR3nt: TGTGCCAGCAGCTTCCGTAGCTCCTACAATGAGCAGTTCTTC

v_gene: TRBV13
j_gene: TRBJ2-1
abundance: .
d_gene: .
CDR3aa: CASSNPPLGGTFPEQFF
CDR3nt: TGTGCCAGCAGCAACCCCCCTCTGGGCGGGACCTTCCCTGAGCAGTTCTTC

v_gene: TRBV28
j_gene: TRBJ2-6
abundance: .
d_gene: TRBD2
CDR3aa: CASSFLGGGISGANVLTF
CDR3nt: TGTGCCAGCAGTTTTTTAGGCGGGGGGATCTCTGGGGCCAACGTCCTGACTTTC

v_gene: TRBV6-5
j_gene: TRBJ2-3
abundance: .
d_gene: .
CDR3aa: CASSLTGTDTQYF
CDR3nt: TGTGCCAGCAGTTTAACAGGGACAGATACGCAGTATTTT

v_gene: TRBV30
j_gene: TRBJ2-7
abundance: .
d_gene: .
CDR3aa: CAWSSSSYEQYF
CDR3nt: TGTGCCTGGAGTTCCAGTTCCTACGAGCAGTACTTC

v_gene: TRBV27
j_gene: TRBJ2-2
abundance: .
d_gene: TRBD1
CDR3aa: CASTSLYGTGKIGELFF
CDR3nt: TGTGCCAGCACCTCGTTGTACGGGACAGGGAAAATCGGGGAGCTGTTTTTT

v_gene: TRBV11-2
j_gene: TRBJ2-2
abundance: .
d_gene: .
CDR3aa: CASSLGIGELFF
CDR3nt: TGTGCCAGCAGCTTAGGTATCGGGGAGCTGTTTTTT

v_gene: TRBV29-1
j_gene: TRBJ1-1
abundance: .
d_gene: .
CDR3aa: CSASRGGTEAFF
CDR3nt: TGCAGCGCCAGCAGAGGGGGCACTGAAGCTTTCTTT

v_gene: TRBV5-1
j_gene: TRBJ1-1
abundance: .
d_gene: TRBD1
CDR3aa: CASSFGQGNLGTEAFF
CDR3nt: TGCGCCAGCAGCTTCGGACAGGGAAATTTGGGCACTGAAGCTTTCTTT

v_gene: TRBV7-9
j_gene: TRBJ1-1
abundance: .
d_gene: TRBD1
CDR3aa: CASSLQGANEAFF
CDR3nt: TGTGCCAGCAGCTTACAGGGGGCGAATGAAGCTTTCTTT

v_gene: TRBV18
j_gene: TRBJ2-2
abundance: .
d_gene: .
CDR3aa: CASSPAVLSYTGELFF
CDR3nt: TGTGCCAGCTCACCCGCCGTTCTCAGTTACACCGGGGAGCTGTTTTTT

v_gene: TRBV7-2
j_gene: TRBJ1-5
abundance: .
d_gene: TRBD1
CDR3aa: CASSLGQGSSPLQPQHF
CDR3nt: TGTGCCAGCAGCTTGGGACAGGGGAGCTCCCCCCTTCAGCCCCAGCATTTT

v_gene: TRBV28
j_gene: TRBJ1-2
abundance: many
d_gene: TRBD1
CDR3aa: CASTTDRGNYGYTF
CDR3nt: TGTGCCAGCACCACCGACAGGGGAAACTATGGCTACACCTTC

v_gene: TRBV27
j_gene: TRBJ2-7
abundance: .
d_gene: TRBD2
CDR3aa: CASSFQLADYEQYF
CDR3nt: TGTGCCAGCAGTTTTCAACTAGCGGACTACGAGCAGTACTTC

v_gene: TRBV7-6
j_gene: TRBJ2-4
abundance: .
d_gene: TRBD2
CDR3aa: CASSFGLAGGPTHNIQYF
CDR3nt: TGTGCCAGCAGCTTCGGACTAGCGGGAGGGCCTACCCACAACATTCAGTACTTC

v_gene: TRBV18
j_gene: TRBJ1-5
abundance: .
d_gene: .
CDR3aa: CASSPYVDQPQHF
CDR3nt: TGTGCCAGCTCACCGTATGTTGATCAGCCCCAGCATTTT

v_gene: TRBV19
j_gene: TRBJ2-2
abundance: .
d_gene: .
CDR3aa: CASSSFRNTGELFF
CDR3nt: TGTGCCAGTAGTTCATTCAGGAACACCGGGGAGCTGTTTTTT

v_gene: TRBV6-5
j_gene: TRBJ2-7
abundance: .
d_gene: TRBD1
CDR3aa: CASSTGGSDYEQYF
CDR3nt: TGTGCCAGCAGCACAGGGGGGTCAGACTACGAGCAGTACTTC

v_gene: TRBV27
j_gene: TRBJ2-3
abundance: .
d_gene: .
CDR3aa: CASSLYRRTDTQYF
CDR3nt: TGTGCCAGCAGTTTATACAGACGCACAGATACGCAGTATTTT

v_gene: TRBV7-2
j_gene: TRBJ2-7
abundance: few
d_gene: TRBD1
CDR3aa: CASSLVRTGPYEQYF
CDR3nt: TGTGCCAGCAGCTTAGTCCGGACAGGGCCGTACGAGCAGTACTTC

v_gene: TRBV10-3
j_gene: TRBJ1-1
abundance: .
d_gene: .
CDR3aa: CAISESSGKNTEAFF
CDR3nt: TGTGCCATCAGTGAGTCAAGCGGGAAGAACACTGAAGCTTTCTTT

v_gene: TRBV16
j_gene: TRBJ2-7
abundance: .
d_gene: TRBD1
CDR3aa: CASSPGEDRGYEQYF
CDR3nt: TGTGCCAGCAGCCCTGGAGAGGACAGGGGGTACGAGCAGTACTTC

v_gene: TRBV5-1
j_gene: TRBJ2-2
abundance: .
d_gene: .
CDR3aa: CASSLGSAGELFF
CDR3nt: TGCGCCAGCAGCTTGGGTTCGGCCGGGGAGCTGTTTTTT

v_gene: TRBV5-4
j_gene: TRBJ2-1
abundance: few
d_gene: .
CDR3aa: CASSPQRDSGGEQFF
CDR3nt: TGTGCCAGCAGCCCACAACGTGATAGCGGTGGAGAGCAGTTCTTC